Below are 22 T cell receptor beta chains sequenced from a single sample in a study of OX40 agonist ivuxolimab in advanced cancers. Libraries were prepared through the immunoSEQ multiplex PCR assay. As stored in TCRdb, this immuneACCESS dataset retains in-frame rearrangements with V and J assigned. A fraction of the clones does not appear; measured against another copy, unresolved V genes explain less than half of the discrepancy, and the remainder lacks a known reason. The sample includes over 95,000 clones, with 90% to 95% observed a single time. Roughly 0.31% of the sample is in the top ten clones. Sequences were derived from CD4+ or CD8+ T cells sorted from blood, sampled in a trial of the OX40 agonist ivuxolimab. The receptors shown here come from an adult with an advanced solid tumor such as melanoma, head and neck, liver or kidney cancer.

This rearrangement joins TRBV28 to TRBJ2-3, with 12 bases that match TRBD2. From germline, CDR1 is MDHEN and CDR2 SYDVKM. The length of the CDR3 is 18 residues. V gave up 2 bases and J gave up 6 bases; unmatched junction bases: 12. The CDR3 loop is CASSLPYPGLAGQDTQYF. The CDR3 DNA is TGTGCCAGCAGTTTACCCTACCCGGGACTAGCGGGTCAGGATACGCAGTATTTT.

The gene calls are TRBV10-3 and TRBJ1-2; maybe TRBD1 (5 bases). V was shortened by 0 bases and J by 1 base, with 12 bases between the two germline ends. The CDR3 contains 16 residues. The germline V gene encodes CDR1 ENHRY and CDR2 SYGVKD. For the CDR3, the DNA is TGTGCCATCAGTGAGTCTCCCAGGGCCCATAACTATGGCTACACCTTC. It translates to CAISESPRAHNYGYTF.

CDR3 sequence (DNA): TGTGCCAGCAGCGCCACTAGCGGGAGCGCGGTCCGTAACGAGCAGTACTTC. It is translated as CASSATSGSAVRNEQYF. The gene calls are TRBV11-2 and TRBJ2-7; the match to TRBD2 covers 11 bases. CDR1 is SGHAT and CDR2 is FQNNGV in the germline V gene. The CDR3 length is 17 residues. The ends lost 5 bases at V and 5 bases at J; junction bases unmatched: 14.

The chain uses TRBV5-1 and TRBJ1-1; D gene ambiguous. In germline, CDR1 is SGHRS, CDR2 YFSETQ. The ends were cut back, 1 base at V and 1 base at J, with 5 bases in the middle. The CDR3 sequence is 13 residues long. Here the CDR3 reads CASSLQENTEAFF. Here the CDR3 DNA reads TGCGCCAGCAGCTTGCAGGAGAACACTGAAGCTTTCTTT.

The chain's CDR3 is CASSQESALPYEQYF. Here the CDR3 DNA reads TGTGCCAGCAGCCAAGAATCAGCTCTTCCCTACGAGCAGTACTTC. The chain couples TRBV4-2 to TRBJ2-7; D unclear. This CDR3 has 15 residues. V lost 0 bases, J lost 2 bases, and 11 bases lay in between. Germline CDR1 is LGHNA and CDR2 is YNFKEQ.

The genes are TRBV5-1 and TRBJ2-7; 10 nucleotides match TRBD1. V dropped 3 bases and J dropped 6; count of bases not matched to a gene: 9. This CDR3 spans 15 amino acids. Germline CDR1 is SGHRS and CDR2 is YFSETQ. The CDR3 region has the DNA TGCGCCAGCAGCTGGGGGGGACAGGGGCCGAGCGAGCAGTACTTC. Encoded protein: CASSWGGQGPSEQYF.

This chain links TRBV6-6 with TRBJ2-1; 13 nucleotides match TRBD2. J gave up 7 bases and V 6 bases, and 6 bases lay outside the gene matches. The CDR3 length is 15 residues. The germline CDR1 and CDR2 sequences are MNHNY and SVGAGI (reference sequence). CDR3 coding DNA: TGTGCCAGCAGCACTAGCGGGAGGGCCGCGAATGAGCAGTTCTTC. Its translation is CASSTSGRAANEQFF.

The rearrangement uses TRBV7-9 and TRBJ1-1, with TRBD1 identical over 8 bases. From germline, CDR1 is SEHNR and CDR2 FQNEAQ (reference sequence). The CDR3 loop spans 15 amino acids. The V segment lost 1 base and the J segment 1 base; nucleotides outside the gene matches: 2. The chain's CDR3 is CASSLGGTGNTEAFF. In nucleotides, the CDR3 is TGTGCCAGCAGCTTAGGGGGGACAGGGAACACTGAAGCTTTCTTT.

Comments on this clone: This sample also contains other DNA sequences that code for the same CDR3. The chain carries TRBV28 and TRBJ2-5; D not resolved. Germline V gives CDR1 MDHEN, CDR2 SYDVKM. This CDR3 has 11 residues. With 6 bases removed from V and 4 bases from J, the gap between germline ends came to 6 bases. Here the CDR3 DNA reads TGTGCCAGCAGCTTCTTAGAGACCCAGTACTTC. It translates to CASSFLETQYF.

The rearrangement links TRBV15 to TRBJ1-3; no clear D. Germline-derived CDR1 and CDR2 are LNHNV and YYDKDF (reference sequence). CDR3 size: 14 residues. V gave up 8 bases and J gave up 0 bases, with 11 bases separating them. The DNA of the CDR3 is TGTGCCACCGGGAAGGGCGACTCTGGAAACACCATATATTTT. Its translation: CATGKGDSGNTIYF.

This clone was seen a single time. The V and J genes are TRBV19 and TRBJ2-1; 11 bases line up with TRBD2. The length of the CDR3 is 14 residues. Germline CDR1 reads LNHDA; CDR2 reads SQIVND (reference sequence). V lost 3 bases to trimming and J lost 8 bases; unmatched junction nucleotides: 3. CDR3 residues: CASSMSLAGDEQFF. In DNA, the CDR3 is TGTGCCAGTAGTATGTCACTAGCGGGAGATGAGCAGTTCTTC.

This clone was counted once. The rearrangement joins TRBV6-1 to TRBJ2-7, with D possibly being TRBD1 (6 bases). The V end was cut by 6 bases, the J end by 4 bases, with 10 bases between. The CDR3 is 12 amino acids. Germline V gene sequence: CDR1 MNHNS, CDR2 SASEGT. For the CDR3, the DNA is TGTGCCAGCAGGGGGGCAGAGTACGAGCAGTACTTC. Translation gives CASRGAEYEQYF.

The chain links TRBV5-1 to TRBJ2-1; D is perhaps TRBD2 (6 bases). This CDR3 has 17 residues. The V end lost 3 bases, the J end lost 6 bases, and 22 bases lay between the germline ends. CDR1 is SGHRS, CDR2 YFSETQ, per germline. The CDR3 protein is CASSSEGNSGNPNEQFF. In nucleotides, the CDR3 is TGCGCCAGCAGCTCGGAGGGTAATAGCGGAAACCCCAATGAGCAGTTCTTC.

The chain joins TRBV18 to TRBJ2-3, with D tentatively TRBD1 (7 bases). Germline values: CDR1 KGHSH, CDR2 LQKENI. The CDR3 is 15 amino acids. Trimming removed 2 bases from V and 2 bases from J, with 11 bases in between. DNA of the CDR3: TGTGCCAGCTCACCAGCAGGGGGGTTCACAGATACGCAGTATTTT. Protein sequence: CASSPAGGFTDTQYF.

The chain has TRBV18 and TRBJ2-1; 12 bases fit TRBD2. The germline V gene has CDR1 KGHSH and CDR2 LQKENI. After removal of 3 bases from V and 7 bases from J, the junction contained 1 base not matched to a gene. This CDR3 has 14 residues. The CDR3 loop is CASSPGTSGNEQFF. In nucleotides, the CDR3 is TGTGCCAGCTCACCGGGGACTAGCGGGAATGAGCAGTTCTTC. Supplemented by reference TRBV18 and TRBJ2-1, the full variable domain reads NAGVMQNPRHLVRRRGQEARLRCSPMKGHSHVYWYRQLPEEGLKFMVYLQKENIIDESGMPKERFSAEFPKEGPSILRIQQVVRGDSAAYFCASSPGTSGNEQFFGPGTRLTVL.

This clone appeared a few times. V is TRBV11-2 and J is TRBJ2-6, with 9 bases identical to TRBD1. CDR1 and CDR2 from the germline V gene are SGHAT and FQNNGV. J gave up 3 bases and V 4 bases, and 4 bases lay outside the gene matches. This CDR3 has 16 amino acids. CDR3 in DNA: TGTGCCAGCAGCTCCGTGGGACAGGGTGGGGCCAACGTCCTGACTTTC. This codes for CASSSVGQGGANVLTF. The complete variable domain, with remaining parts taken from reference TRBV11-2 and TRBJ2-6, reads EAGVAQSPRYKIIEKRQSVAFWCNPISGHATLYWYQQILGQGPKLLIQFQNNGVVDDSQLPKDRFSAERLKGVDSTLKIQPAKLEDSAVYLCASSSVGQGGANVLTFGAGSRLTVL.

The rearrangement links TRBV15 to TRBJ2-3, with D maybe TRBD2 (5 bases). Germline lookup yields CDR1 LNHNV and CDR2 YYDKDF (reference sequence). V lost 1 base and J 2 bases, leaving 16 bases between the germline ends. This CDR3 is built from 17 residues. CDR3 region: CATSRARGAEYTDTQYF. DNA of the CDR3: TGTGCCACCAGCAGAGCACGGGGAGCGGAATACACAGATACGCAGTATTTT.

V is TRBV18 and J is TRBJ1-2; D unclear. Deletions cut 2 bases from V and 5 bases from J, with 24 bases between. Germline V lookup: CDR1 KGHSH, CDR2 LQKENI. The CDR3 totals 18 residues. This chain's CDR3 is CASSPLRGGVRELYGYTF. The CDR3 DNA is TGTGCCAGCTCACCATTACGGGGAGGAGTAAGGGAACTTTATGGCTACACCTTC.

The chain links TRBV19 to TRBJ1-2; D uncertain. In germline, CDR1 is LNHDA, CDR2 SQIVND (reference sequence). The CDR3 totals 13 residues. V was shortened by 3 bases and J by 2 bases, with 7 bases between the two germline ends. The chain's CDR3 is CASSMEQNYGYTF. The CDR3, as DNA: TGTGCCAGTAGTATGGAACAGAACTATGGCTACACCTTC.

J is TRBJ2-3 and V is TRBV25-1, with 10 bases fitting TRBD2. Germline CDR1 is MGHDK and CDR2 is SYGVNS. The CDR3 runs 16 residues. V shed 1 base, J shed 0 bases, and the junction held 1 base outside the gene matches. CDR3 sequence: CASSESTSGSTDTQYF. The CDR3 DNA reads as TGTGCCAGCAGTGAATCGACTAGCGGGAGCACAGATACGCAGTATTTT.

This clone has just one count. The chain has TRBV6-4 and TRBJ2-3; TRBD2 matches at 11 bases. The CDR3 totals 14 residues. After removal of 4 bases from V and 6 bases from J, the junction contained 3 bases not matched to a gene. Germline loops: CDR1 MRHNA, CDR2 SNTAGT. Here the CDR3 DNA reads TGTGCCAGCAGTGCGCTAGCGGGAGGTGATACGCAGTATTTT. Translation: CASSALAGGDTQYF.

V is TRBV5-1 and J is TRBJ1-1; D may be TRBD1 (5 bases). CDR1 is SGHRS, CDR2 YFSETQ, per germline. The CDR3 length is 15 residues. The ends were cut back, 3 bases at V and 5 bases at J, with 17 bases in the middle. The CDR3, as DNA: TGCGCCAGCAGCTCCGGGACGCAAATGGGGACTGAAGCTTTCTTT. Its translation is CASSSGTQMGTEAFF.